These T cell receptor beta chains were read from a single sample in a study of control samples from healthy donors and cancer patients. Profiling relied on immunoSEQ multiplex PCR, and the TCRdb table lists in-frame clones only, not all of them. This sample has about 98,000 clones; 79% occur once, and the top ten carry more than 9%. Input material: blood. Every receptor here comes from a woman between 25 and 40 years old in good health. CDR3s include the opening cysteine and the closing phenylalanine or tryptophan. Each record gives: D gene, V gene, clone size, J gene, CDR3 protein, CDR3 DNA. A D gene is named only where the DNA matches it firmly. Clone sizes are given selectively: once, few, many, or a class where the clone is expanded.

D: .
V: TRBV15
size: .
J: TRBJ2-7
CDR3: CATSRDRGSAPYEQYF
DNA: TGTGCCACCAGCAGAGACCGGGGCTCGGCCCCGTACGAGCAGTACTTC

D: .
V: TRBV19
size: .
J: TRBJ2-4
CDR3: CASSIDLAKNIQYF
DNA: TGTGCCAGTAGTATAGATCTAGCCAAAAACATTCAGTACTTC

D: TRBD1
V: TRBV5-8
size: once
J: TRBJ1-6
CDR3: CASSRQGFSPLHF
DNA: TGTGCCAGCAGCCGACAGGGGTTCTCACCCCTCCACTTT

D: TRBD1
V: TRBV6-5
size: .
J: TRBJ1-6
CDR3: CASRYLDRDNSPLHF
DNA: TGTGCCAGCAGATACCTCGACAGGGATAATTCACCCCTCCACTTT

D: .
V: TRBV30
size: once
J: TRBJ1-1
CDR3: CAWSVRRDTEAFF
DNA: TGTGCCTGGAGTGTTAGACGGGACACTGAAGCTTTCTTT

D: TRBD1
V: TRBV9
size: .
J: TRBJ2-4
CDR3: CASSVGDRALNIQYF
DNA: TGTGCCAGCAGCGTCGGAGACAGGGCCCTAAACATTCAGTACTTC

D: TRBD2
V: TRBV19
size: .
J: TRBJ2-3
CDR3: CASSTGTSHDTDTQYF
DNA: TGTGCCAGTAGTACCGGGACTAGCCATGACACAGATACGCAGTATTTT

D: .
V: TRBV2
size: .
J: TRBJ1-1
CDR3: CASFPEVPGTEAFF
DNA: TGTGCCAGCTTCCCAGAGGTCCCGGGCACTGAAGCTTTCTTT

D: .
V: TRBV6-2/TRBV6-3
size: .
J: TRBJ2-2
CDR3: CASSGRQQYTGELFF
DNA: TGTGCCAGCAGTGGGAGACAGCAGTACACCGGGGAGCTGTTTTTT

D: .
V: TRBV6-5
size: once
J: TRBJ1-4
CDR3: CASSPDRSDGKLFF
DNA: TGTGCCAGCAGCCCGGACAGATCCGATGGAAAACTGTTTTTT

D: .
V: TRBV4-1
size: .
J: TRBJ1-4
CDR3: CASSQGGGGLNEKLFF
DNA: TGCGCCAGCAGCCAAGGGGGAGGGGGTCTGAATGAAAAACTGTTTTTT

D: TRBD1
V: TRBV15
size: .
J: TRBJ1-4
CDR3: CATREGATTNEKLFF
DNA: TGTGCCACCCGGGAGGGGGCGACAACTAATGAAAAACTGTTTTTT

D: TRBD2
V: TRBV19
size: .
J: TRBJ2-5
CDR3: CASRPTRGGGETQYF
DNA: TGTGCCAGTAGACCTACTCGGGGGGGCGGTGAGACCCAGTACTTC

D: .
V: TRBV6-1
size: .
J: TRBJ1-2
CDR3: CASSEAGHFYGYTF
DNA: TGTGCCAGCAGTGAAGCGGGACATTTCTATGGCTACACCTTC

D: TRBD1
V: TRBV4-3
size: .
J: TRBJ2-7
CDR3: CASSRGQDGYYEQYF
DNA: TGCGCCAGCAGCCGAGGACAGGACGGTTACTACGAGCAGTACTTC

D: .
V: TRBV19
size: .
J: TRBJ2-4
CDR3: CASGTGNIQYF
DNA: TGTGCCAGCGGGACGGGAAACATTCAGTACTTC

D: .
V: TRBV5-4
size: .
J: TRBJ2-3
CDR3: CAGHTGNRGTDTQYF
DNA: TGTGCCGGCCACACAGGGAATAGAGGCACAGATACGCAGTATTTT

D: TRBD1
V: TRBV12-5
size: few
J: TRBJ2-2
CDR3: CASGRQGTNTGELFF
DNA: TGTGCTAGTGGTCGACAGGGAACGAACACCGGGGAGCTGTTTTTT

D: TRBD2
V: TRBV29-1
size: .
J: TRBJ2-3
CDR3: CSVLAGTPPNTQYF
DNA: TGCAGCGTTCTAGCGGGGACCCCCCCGAATACGCAGTATTTT